The rows below give T cell receptor beta chains drawn from one sample of a study of long-term antiretroviral therapy in people with HIV. Some clones are missing from TCRdb's copy, which holds only in-frame ones; the method was immunoSEQ multiplex PCR. Altogether under 50,000 clones are present, roughly nine tenths being singletons, with the ten largest covering 5.1%. The starting material was unsorted PBMCs, obtained 0.1 years before starting antiretroviral therapy. Source of these receptors: a woman between 45 and 65 years old with HIV. Each CDR3 is given with its conserved first and last residue. Each record gives: V gene, J gene, CDR3 protein.

TRBV2	TRBJ1-2	CASSDSFYGYTF
TRBV4-3	TRBJ2-1	CASSQDVGQGSGNEQFF
TRBV23-1	TRBJ2-7	CASSPTYEQYF
TRBV14	TRBJ1-4	CASSQPGPRRGEKLFF
TRBV6-6	TRBJ1-1	CASSYPGEGAFF
TRBV2	TRBJ1-4	CASITTGATNEKLFF
TRBV5-4	TRBJ1-3	CASSEQGVGNTIYF
TRBV7-2	TRBJ1-2	CASSLNYYGYTF
TRBV6-1	TRBJ1-1	CASIRDPQGNEAFF
TRBV5-1	TRBJ2-2	CASSDPGTGNTGELFF
TRBV6-5	TRBJ1-5	CASRSSNQPQHF
TRBV7-2	TRBJ2-2	CATFLGAGNTGELFF
TRBV27	TRBJ1-2	CASSGFVFGQGSYGYTF
TRBV19	TRBJ1-3	CASSIRTASGNTIYF
TRBV6-5	TRBJ2-1	CASSYSAAQYNEQFF
TRBV10-3	TRBJ2-7	CAIGRSPDHEQYF
TRBV18	TRBJ2-7	CASSRPGQSYEQYF
TRBV5-4	TRBJ2-1	CASSLEEASSYNEQFF
TRBV5-4	TRBJ2-7	CASSFTAGGLYEQYF
TRBV6-1	TRBJ2-7	CASSETGLYEQYF
TRBV7-3	TRBJ2-6	CASSPTRGMVSGANVLTF
TRBV7-3	TRBJ2-1	CASSLQSGENEQFF
TRBV2	TRBJ2-3	CASSWRLGETDTQYF
TRBV6-1	TRBJ1-2	CASSEGRDGAIYGYTF
TRBV5-6	TRBJ1-1	CASSLGGEGSGTEAFF
TRBV5-4	TRBJ2-7	CASSPASTGISYEQYF
TRBV12-5	TRBJ1-2	CASGRGAGYGYTF
TRBV4-1	TRBJ2-3	CASSQPRGQGDTDTQYF
TRBV5-1	TRBJ1-1	CASSLKEGRNTEAFF
TRBV6-4	TRBJ2-7	CASSDQSWIFVRGTSTYEQYF
TRBV4-2	TRBJ2-4	CASSQGGSGVKNIQYF
TRBV7-2	TRBJ1-5	CASSPQGGVNQPQHF
TRBV6-1	TRBJ1-2	CASRPMGGIYGYTF
TRBV18	TRBJ2-7	CASSPLRTGDEQYF
TRBV7-8	TRBJ1-1	CASSAGVDTEAFF
TRBV7-8	TRBJ1-5	CASSPDSDQPQHF
TRBV7-2	TRBJ2-3	CASSARGRLARTSTDTQYF
TRBV6-5	TRBJ2-7	CASRTGTGGYEQYF
TRBV11-3	TRBJ2-3	CASSPGGLPDTQYF
TRBV30	TRBJ2-7	CAWSVLGEGGRYF
TRBV27	TRBJ1-2	CASSPLGVAGIYGYTF
TRBV9	TRBJ1-2	CASSGVLTTNYGYTF
TRBV4-2	TRBJ2-5	CASSQGDQETQYF
TRBV11-2	TRBJ1-2	CASSSLRGGYGYTF
TRBV10-3	TRBJ2-7	CAISELAGGRDEQYF